This TCR beta chain was profiled in a study of blood T cell repertoires in COVID-19 (dated by TCRdb to about 2020). Turning to the overall study: Collaborator samples came from the United States, Italy and Spain and covered acute and convalescent phases of COVID-19. The material from the prospective study consisted of cDNA or gDNA derived from T cells, B-cell-depleted T cells, or PBMCs. Deeply sampled blood TCRbeta repertoires from subjects exposed to, actively infected with, or recovered from COVID-19 were included in the dataset. A freely available public database, intended as a resource for researchers studying the immune response to SARS-CoV-2, is where the repertoires were released. Samples came from the ongoing ImmuneRACE study (first 160 participants) plus 1,254 subjects from 6 global collaborators. Sample metadata almost always included a de-identified subject ID, COVID-19 status, age in years and sex. HLA class I and class II types, where available, came from metadata supplied by the sample provider rather than from assay-based typing. Results and caveats for the whole study, not just this receptor: How much clinical and demographic metadata was included differed by source and by participant, and the metadata was provided uncurated.

Each collaborating institution followed its own protocols to collect whole blood in K2EDTA tubes. For TCRbeta analysis, collaborators shipped samples in one of three forms: frozen whole blood, isolated PBMCs, or DNA extracted from either of those sample types. Clipping removes 1 base from V and 1 base from J, with 0 as the unmatched junction base count. The CDR3 covers 15 residues, taking in both the cysteine and the phenylalanine. Of all the DNA, just the CDR3 is kept, 45 bases in frame from base 1. Per the germline V gene, MNHNS is the CDR1 and SASEGT is the CDR2. Concerning this clone: This clone's antigen is unknown. No base quality information exists; no much larger clone differs at one position.

TCRbeta CDR3 regions were amplified from genomic DNA by means of the immunoSEQ Assay, a bias-controlled multiplex PCR. As for how the authors treated the data: The number of nucleated cells in each sample was estimated by amplification of reference gene primers within the assay. To quantify the absolute abundance of each unique TCRbeta CDR3 rearrangement, sequence reads were collapsed and filtered. For each sample, productive Simpson clonality was calculated as the square root of Simpson's diversity index over productive rearrangements. TCRdb holds this immuneACCESS table with in-frame rearrangements only. Some clones are missing; in checked studies, unresolved V genes explain under half, and the rest has no known cause. V and J calls and clone size are given by that table; D and trimming were obtained from the DNA. For this sample there are 95,000 to 120,000 clones; 88% appear just once. The biggest ten clones account for roughly 2.3% of the sample.

Specimen: peripheral blood. The V gene is TRBV6-1 and the J gene is TRBJ2-3, and TRBD1 aligns with 9 junction nucleotides. The sequence was obtained from a human donor in a cohort sampled during active COVID-19. CDR3 sequence: CASSEGTGGTDTQYF. The DNA sequence follows: TGTGCCAGCAGTGAAGGGACAGGGGGCACAGATACGCAGTATTTT.